This T cell receptor (beta chain) is from a study of blood T cells in healthy people across ages. About this clonotype: One end of the junction fails to match germline, which may point to a read error.

The germline CDR1 and CDR2 sequences are SQVTM and ANQGSEA. The CDR3 sequence is 12 residues long. Combining a sample-barcoded 5' primer with a J-beta primer mix, a second PCR ran for roughly 6 to 11 cycles. Each CDR3 protein is one row after TCRdb ran MiXCR on the 5' RACE reads. Of approximately 760,000 distinct CDR3 sequences listed, 20% to 25% were seen once; the top ten hold under 9.5%. The same sample was also studied in work on T cells of mothers and their children.

This TCR derives from a boy younger than 18 in good health. Source material: blood. The genes are TRBV29-1 and TRBJ2-7, with a tentative D call TRBD2 (5 bases). CDR3 residues: CSVATDSDEQYF. For the CDR3, the DNA is TGCAGCGTGGCCACGGACTCCGACGAGCAGTACTTC.